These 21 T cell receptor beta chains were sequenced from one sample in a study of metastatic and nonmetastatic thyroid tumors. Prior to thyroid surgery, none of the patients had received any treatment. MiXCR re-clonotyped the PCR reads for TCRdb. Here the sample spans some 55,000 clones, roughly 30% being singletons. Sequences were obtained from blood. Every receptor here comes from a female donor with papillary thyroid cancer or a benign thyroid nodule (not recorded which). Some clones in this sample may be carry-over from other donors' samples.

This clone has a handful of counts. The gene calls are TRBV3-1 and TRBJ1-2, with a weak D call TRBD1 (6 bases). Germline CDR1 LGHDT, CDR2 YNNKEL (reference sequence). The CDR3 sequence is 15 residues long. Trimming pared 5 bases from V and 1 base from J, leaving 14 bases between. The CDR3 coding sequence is TGTGCCAGCAGCAACGGGACACTTCTTAACTATGGCTACACCTTC. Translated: CASSNGTLLNYGYTF.

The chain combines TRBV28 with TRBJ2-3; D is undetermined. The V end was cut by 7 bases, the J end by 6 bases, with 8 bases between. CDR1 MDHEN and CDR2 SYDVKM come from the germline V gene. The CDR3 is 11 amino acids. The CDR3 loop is CASTSGDTQYF. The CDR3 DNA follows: TGTGCCAGCACCTCCGGGGATACGCAGTATTTT.

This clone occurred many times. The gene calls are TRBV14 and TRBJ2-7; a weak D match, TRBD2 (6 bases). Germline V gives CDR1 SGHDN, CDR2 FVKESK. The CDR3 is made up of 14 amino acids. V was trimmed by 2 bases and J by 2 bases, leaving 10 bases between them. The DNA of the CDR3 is TGTGCCAGCAGCCAACGGGGGATCGCCTACGAGCAGTACTTC. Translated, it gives CASSQRGIAYEQYF.

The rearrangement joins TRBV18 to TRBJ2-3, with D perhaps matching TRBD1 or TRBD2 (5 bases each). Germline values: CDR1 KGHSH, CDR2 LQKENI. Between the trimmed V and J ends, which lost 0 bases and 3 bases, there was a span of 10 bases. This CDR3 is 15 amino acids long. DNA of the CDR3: TGTGCCAGCTCACCACCACGGGACGGAACAGATACGCAGTATTTT. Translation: CASSPPRDGTDTQYF.

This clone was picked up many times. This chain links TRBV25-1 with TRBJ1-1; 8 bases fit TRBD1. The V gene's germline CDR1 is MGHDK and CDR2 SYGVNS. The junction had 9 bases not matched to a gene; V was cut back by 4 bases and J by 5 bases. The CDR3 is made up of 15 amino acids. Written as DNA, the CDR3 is TGTGCCAGCAGTGCGATCAGGGGGCCGGAAACTGAAGCTTTCTTT. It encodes CASSAIRGPETEAFF.

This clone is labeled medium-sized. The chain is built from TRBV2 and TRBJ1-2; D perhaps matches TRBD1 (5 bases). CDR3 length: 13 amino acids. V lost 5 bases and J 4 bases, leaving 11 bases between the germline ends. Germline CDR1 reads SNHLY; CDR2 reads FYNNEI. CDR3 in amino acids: CASSPRGTYGYTF. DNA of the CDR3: TGTGCCAGCAGTCCCCGGGGGACCTATGGCTACACCTTC.

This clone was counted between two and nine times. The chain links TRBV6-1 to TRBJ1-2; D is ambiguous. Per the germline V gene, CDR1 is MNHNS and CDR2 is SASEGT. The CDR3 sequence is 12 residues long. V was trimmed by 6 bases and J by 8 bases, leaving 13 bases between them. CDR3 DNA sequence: TGTGCCAGCAGGCTCCTCTCTGGGGGCTACACCTTC. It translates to CASRLLSGGYTF.

CDR3 region: CSAAGWGESYNEQFF. In DNA form, the CDR3 reads TGCAGTGCTGCGGGTTGGGGGGAATCCTACAATGAGCAGTTCTTC. V gene TRBV20-1 combines with J gene TRBJ2-1; maybe TRBD2 (6 bases). The CDR3 length is 15 residues. CDR1 and CDR2 from the germline V gene are DFQATT and SNEGSKA (reference sequence). With 5 bases removed from V and 1 base from J, the gap between germline ends came to 15 bases.

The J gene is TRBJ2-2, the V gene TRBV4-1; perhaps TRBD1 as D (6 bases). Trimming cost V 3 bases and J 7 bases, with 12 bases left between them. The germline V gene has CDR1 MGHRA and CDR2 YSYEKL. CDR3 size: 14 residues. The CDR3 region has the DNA TGCGCCAGCAGCCAGGTACAGGGTTACGGGGAGCTGTTTTTT. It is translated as CASSQVQGYGELFF.

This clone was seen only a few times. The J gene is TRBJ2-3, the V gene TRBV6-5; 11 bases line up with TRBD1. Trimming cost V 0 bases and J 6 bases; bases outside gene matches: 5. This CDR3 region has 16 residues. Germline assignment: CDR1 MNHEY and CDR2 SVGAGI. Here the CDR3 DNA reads TGTGCCAGCAGTTACTCGGGGACAGGGGGTACCGATACGCAGTATTTT. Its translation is CASSYSGTGGTDTQYF.

CDR3 sequence reads: CASSRGDTQYF. CDR3 sequence (DNA): TGTGCCAGCTCCAGGGGAGATACGCAGTATTTT. This chain uses TRBV27 with TRBJ2-3, with a tentative D call TRBD1 (6 bases). Germline CDR1 is MNHEY and CDR2 is SMNVEV (reference sequence). The CDR3 is 11 amino acids. The V gene lost 8 bases and the J gene lost 5 bases, with 8 bases spanning the gap.

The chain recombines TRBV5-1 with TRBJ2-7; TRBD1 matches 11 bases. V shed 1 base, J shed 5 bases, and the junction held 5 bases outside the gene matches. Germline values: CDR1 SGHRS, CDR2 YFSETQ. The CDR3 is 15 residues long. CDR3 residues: CASSLTGQGGNEQYF. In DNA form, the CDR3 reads TGCGCCAGCAGCTTGACGGGACAGGGGGGCAACGAGCAGTACTTC.

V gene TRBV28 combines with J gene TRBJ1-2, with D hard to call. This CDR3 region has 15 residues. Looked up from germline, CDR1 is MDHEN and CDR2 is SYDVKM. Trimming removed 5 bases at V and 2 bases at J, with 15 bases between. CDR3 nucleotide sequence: TGTGCCAGCAGTGGATACGGAAAACCCAACTATGGCTACACCTTC. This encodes CASSGYGKPNYGYTF.

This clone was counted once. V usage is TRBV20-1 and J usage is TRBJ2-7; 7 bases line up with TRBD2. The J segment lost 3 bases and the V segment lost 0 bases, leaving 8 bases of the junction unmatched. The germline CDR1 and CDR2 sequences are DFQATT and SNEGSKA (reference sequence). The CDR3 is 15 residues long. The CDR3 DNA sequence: TGCAGTGCTAGAGATCTGCGGGAGTCCAGCTACGAGCAGTACTTC. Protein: CSARDLRESSYEQYF.

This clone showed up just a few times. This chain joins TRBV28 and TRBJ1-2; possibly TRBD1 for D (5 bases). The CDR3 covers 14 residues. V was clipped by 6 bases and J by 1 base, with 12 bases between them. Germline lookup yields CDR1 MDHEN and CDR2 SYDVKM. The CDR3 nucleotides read TGTGCCAGCAGGGGGGGACTGATTAACTATGGCTACACCTTC. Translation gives CASRGGLINYGYTF.

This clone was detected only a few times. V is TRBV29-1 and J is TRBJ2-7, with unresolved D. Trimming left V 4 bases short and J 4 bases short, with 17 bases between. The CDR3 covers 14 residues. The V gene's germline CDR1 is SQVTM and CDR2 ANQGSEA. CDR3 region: CSVGRCLGLYEQYF. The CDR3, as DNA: TGCAGCGTTGGGCGCTGTTTGGGTCTATACGAGCAGTACTTC.

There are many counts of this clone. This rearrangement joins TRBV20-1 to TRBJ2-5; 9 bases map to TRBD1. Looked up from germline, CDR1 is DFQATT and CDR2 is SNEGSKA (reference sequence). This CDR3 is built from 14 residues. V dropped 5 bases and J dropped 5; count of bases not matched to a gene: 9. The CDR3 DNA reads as TGCAGTGCTCCTCGGACAGGGGCAGGGGAGACCCAGTACTTC. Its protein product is CSAPRTGAGETQYF.

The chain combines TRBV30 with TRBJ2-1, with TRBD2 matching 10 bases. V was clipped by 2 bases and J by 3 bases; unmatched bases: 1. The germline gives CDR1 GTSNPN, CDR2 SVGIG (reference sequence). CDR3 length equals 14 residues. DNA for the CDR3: TGTGCCTGGAGTCGGACTAGCGGCTACAATGAGCAGTTCTTC. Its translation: CAWSRTSGYNEQFF.

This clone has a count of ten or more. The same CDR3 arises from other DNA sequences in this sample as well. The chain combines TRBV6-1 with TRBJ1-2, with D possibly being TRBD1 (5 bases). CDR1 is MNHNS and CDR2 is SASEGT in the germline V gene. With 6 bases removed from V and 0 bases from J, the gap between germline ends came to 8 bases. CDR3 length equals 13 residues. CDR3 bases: TGTGCCAGCAGCCCGGGGCCTAACTATGGCTACACCTTC. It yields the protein CASSPGPNYGYTF.

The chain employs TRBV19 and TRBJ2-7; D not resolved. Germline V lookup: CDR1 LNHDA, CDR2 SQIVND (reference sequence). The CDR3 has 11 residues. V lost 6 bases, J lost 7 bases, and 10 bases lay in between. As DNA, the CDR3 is TGTGCCAGTAGAGGGTATCAAGAGCAGTACTTC. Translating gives CASRGYQEQYF.

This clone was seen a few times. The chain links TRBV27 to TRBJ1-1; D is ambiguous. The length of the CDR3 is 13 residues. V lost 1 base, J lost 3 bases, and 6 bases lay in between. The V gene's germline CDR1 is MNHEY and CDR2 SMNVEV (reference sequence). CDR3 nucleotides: TGTGCCAGCAGTTTATATTGGGACACTGAAGCTTTCTTT. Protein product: CASSLYWDTEAFF.